These T cell receptor beta chains were read from a single sample in a study of blood T cell repertoires in COVID-19. Assay used: immunoSEQ multiplex PCR; TCRdb lists only in-frame clones, some missing. This table holds about 370,000 clones, roughly nine tenths found once. Sequences were obtained from PBMCs or T cells enriched from blood (not recorded which). All receptors come from a young man who had recovered from COVID-19. CDR3s leave out the opening cysteine and the closing phenylalanine or tryptophan. D genes are given only for firm matches. Clone size is shown for a subset of rows, as once, few, many or a class of expanded clone.

j_call	v_call	d_call	clone_size	cdr3_aa
TRBJ1-2	TRBV28	.	.	ASRVGVNYGYT
TRBJ2-3	TRBV4-1	TRBD2	once	ASSRSGQISTDTQY
TRBJ1-5	TRBV4-1	.	.	ASSPTRGSNQPQH
TRBJ1-2	TRBV10-3	.	.	AITLTLRPEVFYGYT
TRBJ2-1	TRBV7-3	.	.	ASSYGDPGNEQF
TRBJ2-1	TRBV24-1	TRBD2	.	ATSDRGTSGSYEQF
TRBJ1-3	TRBV4-3	.	.	ASSQVSGNTIY
TRBJ1-6	TRBV7-9	.	.	ASSLDSHYNSPLH
TRBJ2-7	TRBV28	.	.	ASSWGGAQQY
TRBJ2-6	TRBV5-4	.	.	ASSLRVAGANVLT
TRBJ2-5	TRBV5-1	TRBD2	.	ASSEGLADTQETQY
TRBJ2-2	TRBV7-9	.	.	ASSLTSGDTGELF
TRBJ1-3	TRBV9	.	.	ASSVGGVSGNTIY
TRBJ1-5	TRBV2	.	.	ASGQSQWPQH
TRBJ2-3	TRBV4-1	TRBD2	.	ASSQAGLVLGEDTQY
TRBJ2-1	TRBV25-1	.	few	ASSPPQTRGIYNEQF